This entry describes one TCR beta chain. Its antigen is undetermined. The data stem from a study of post-analysis software for immune sequencing data. Study at large: Relapsing-remitting, secondary progressive and progressive-relapsing multiple sclerosis were all included among the disease courses.

Study outcomes and limitations: Patients had higher frequencies than controls of about 5 TRBV segments, including TRBV5-6, TRBV5-1 and TRBV20-1. When the samples were clustered directly with F measure, those that had been prepared in the same batch showed strong co-clustering.

The germline V gene has CDR1 MDHEN and CDR2 SYDVKM. V shed 5 bases and J shed 0 bases, with 17 bases lying between them. This CDR3 has 18 amino acids. The library was made from cDNA and included unique molecular identifiers. Out of roughly 1 to 10 million T cells, some 480,000 cDNA molecules were generated. TCRdb passed the PCR reads through MiXCR, listing each CDR3 protein once. This sample has around 400,000 distinct CDR3 sequences, with 39% found just once. Sequencing was performed on blood. The V gene is TRBV28, the J gene TRBJ1-6, with D unclear. This TCR derives from a girl aged 2 to 10 with multiple sclerosis. CDR3 nucleotides: TGTGCCAGCAGTCTTGGACTGATCATCAGCTCCTATAATTCACCCCTCCACTTT. Amino acids: CASSLGLIISSYNSPLHF.